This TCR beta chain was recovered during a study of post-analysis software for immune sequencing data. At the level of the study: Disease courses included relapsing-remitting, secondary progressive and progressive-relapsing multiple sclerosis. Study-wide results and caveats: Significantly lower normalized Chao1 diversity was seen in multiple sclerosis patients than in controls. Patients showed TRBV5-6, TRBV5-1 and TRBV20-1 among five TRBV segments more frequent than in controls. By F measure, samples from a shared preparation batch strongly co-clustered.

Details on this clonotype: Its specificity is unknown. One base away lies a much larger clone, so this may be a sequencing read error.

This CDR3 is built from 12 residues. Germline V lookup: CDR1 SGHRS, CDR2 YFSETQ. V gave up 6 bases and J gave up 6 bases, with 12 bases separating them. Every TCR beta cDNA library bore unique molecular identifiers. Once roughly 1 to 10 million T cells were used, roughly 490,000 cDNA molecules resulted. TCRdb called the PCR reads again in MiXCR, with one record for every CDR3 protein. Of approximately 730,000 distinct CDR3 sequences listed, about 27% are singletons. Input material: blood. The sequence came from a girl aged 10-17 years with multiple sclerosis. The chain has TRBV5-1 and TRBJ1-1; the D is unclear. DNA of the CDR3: TGCGCCAGCAAGGACGGGTACGCTGAAGCTTTCTTT. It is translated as CASKDGYAEAFF.